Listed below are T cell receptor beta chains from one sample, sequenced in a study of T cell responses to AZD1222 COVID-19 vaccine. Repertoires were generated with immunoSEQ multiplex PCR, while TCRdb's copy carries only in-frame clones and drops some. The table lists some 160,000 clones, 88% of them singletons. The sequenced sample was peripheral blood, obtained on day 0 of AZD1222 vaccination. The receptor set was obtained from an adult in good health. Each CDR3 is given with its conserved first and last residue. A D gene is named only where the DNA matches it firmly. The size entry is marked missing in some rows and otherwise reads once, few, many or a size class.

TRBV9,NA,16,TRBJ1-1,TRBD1,TGTGCCAGCAGCGTAGGGGGCAGGGGGCTGAGCACTGAAGCTTTCTTT,CASSVGGRGLSTEAFF
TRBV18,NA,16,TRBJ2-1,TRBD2,TGTGCCAGCTCACAGACCGGGACTAGCGGGACCTATGAGCAGTTCTTC,CASSQTGTSGTYEQFF
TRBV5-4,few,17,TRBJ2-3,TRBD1,TGTGCCAGCAGCCCTCATATCGGGACAGCCCCGGGTGGTACGCAGTATTTT,CASSPHIGTAPGGTQYF
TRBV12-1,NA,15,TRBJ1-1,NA,TGTGCCAGCAGCCTATGGGACAGGATGAACACTGAAGCTTTCTTT,CASSLWDRMNTEAFF
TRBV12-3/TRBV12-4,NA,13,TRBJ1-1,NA,TGTGCCAGCAACGGTGGGATGAACACTGAAGCTTTCTTT,CASNGGMNTEAFF
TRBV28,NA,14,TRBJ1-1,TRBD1,TGTGCCAGCAGTGGCGACAGGGGGGTTACTGAAGCTTTCTTT,CASSGDRGVTEAFF
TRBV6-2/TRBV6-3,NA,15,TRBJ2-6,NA,TGTGCCAGCAGTTTCCCAGGGCCCCGGGCCAACGTCCTGACTTTC,CASSFPGPRANVLTF
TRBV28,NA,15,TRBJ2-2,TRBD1,TGTGCCAGCCTTATCCCGCAGGGGGCCCCCGGGGAGCTGTTTTTT,CASLIPQGAPGELFF
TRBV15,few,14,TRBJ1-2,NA,TGTGCCACCAGCAGAGACCGAGACAGCTATGGCTACACCTTC,CATSRDRDSYGYTF
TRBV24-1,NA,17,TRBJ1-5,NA,TGTGCCACCAGTGATTCGGGGCAGGGGCTGCGGAATCAGCCCCAGCATTTT,CATSDSGQGLRNQPQHF
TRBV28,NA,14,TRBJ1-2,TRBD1,TGTGCCAGCAGCGCAATGGGACAGGGGGACTATTACACCTTC,CASSAMGQGDYYTF
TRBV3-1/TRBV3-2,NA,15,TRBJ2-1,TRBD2,TGTGCCAGCAGCCAAGGGGCTAGCGGGGACAATGAGCAGTTCTTC,CASSQGASGDNEQFF
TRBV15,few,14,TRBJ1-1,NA,TGTGCCACCAGCAGAGATTTGACAGCAGTTGAAGCTTTCTTT,CATSRDLTAVEAFF
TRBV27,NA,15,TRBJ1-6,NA,TGTGCCAGCAGTTTTACGATCCAGCCGGAGTCACCCCTCCACTTT,CASSFTIQPESPLHF
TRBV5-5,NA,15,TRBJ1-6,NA,TGTGCCAGCAGCTTGGCTGGGCAGAGTAATTCACCCCTCCACTTT,CASSLAGQSNSPLHF
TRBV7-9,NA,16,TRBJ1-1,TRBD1,TGTGCCAGCAGCTTAGAGGCAGGGGGTCAGAACACTGAAGCTTTCTTT,CASSLEAGGQNTEAFF
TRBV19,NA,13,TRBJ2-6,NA,TGTGCCAGTCACAGCTCTGGGGCCAACGTCCTGACTTTC,CASHSSGANVLTF
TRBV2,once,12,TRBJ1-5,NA,TGTGCCAGCAGTACAACCACGGGGCCCCAGCATTTT,CASSTTTGPQHF
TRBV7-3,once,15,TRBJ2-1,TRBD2,TGTGCCAGCAGTGGTAGGGCTAGCGGGGTCAATGAGCAGTTCTTC,CASSGRASGVNEQFF
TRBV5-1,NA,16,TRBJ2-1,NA,TGCGCCAGCAGCTTGAGCGGCGGGAACTCCTACAATGAGCAGTTCTTC,CASSLSGGNSYNEQFF
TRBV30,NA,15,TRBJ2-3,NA,TGTGCCTGGAGTGTACTCGGGGCCTACACAGATACGCAGTATTTT,CAWSVLGAYTDTQYF
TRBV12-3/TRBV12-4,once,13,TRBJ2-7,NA,TGTGCCAGCAGTCCGACAGGAGCCTACGAGCAGTACTTC,CASSPTGAYEQYF
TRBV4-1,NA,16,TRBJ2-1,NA,TGCGCCAGCAGCCAGAGGGGACTGCCAGGTGTGAATGAGCAGTTCTTC,CASSQRGLPGVNEQFF